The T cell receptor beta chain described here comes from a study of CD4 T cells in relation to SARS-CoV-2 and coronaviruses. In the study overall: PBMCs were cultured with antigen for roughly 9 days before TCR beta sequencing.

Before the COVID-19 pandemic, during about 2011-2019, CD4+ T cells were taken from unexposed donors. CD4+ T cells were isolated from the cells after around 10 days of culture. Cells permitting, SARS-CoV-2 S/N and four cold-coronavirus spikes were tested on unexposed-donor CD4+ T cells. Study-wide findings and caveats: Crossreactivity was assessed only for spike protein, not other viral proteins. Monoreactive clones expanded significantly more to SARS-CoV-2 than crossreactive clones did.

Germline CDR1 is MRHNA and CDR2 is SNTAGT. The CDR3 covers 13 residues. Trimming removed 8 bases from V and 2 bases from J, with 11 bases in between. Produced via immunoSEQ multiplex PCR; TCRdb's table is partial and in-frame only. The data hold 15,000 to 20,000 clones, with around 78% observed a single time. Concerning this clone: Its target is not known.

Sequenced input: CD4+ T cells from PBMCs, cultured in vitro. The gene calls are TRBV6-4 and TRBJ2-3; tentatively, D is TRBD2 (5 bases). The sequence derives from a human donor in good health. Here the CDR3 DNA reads TGTGCCAGCGGAGAGGGTCACACAGATACGCAGTATTTT. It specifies CASGEGHTDTQYF.